This entry lists 3 T cell receptor beta chains sequenced from one sample in a study of CD8 T cells in Susac syndrome (dated by TCRdb to the late 2010s). Library preparation was by the immunoSEQ multiplex PCR assay. RNA was extracted with the RNeasy kit and roughly 0.45 to 1 ug was reverse transcribed using random hexamers. TCRdb reanalyzed the raw reads on its own, using fastp at Q25 for trimming and MiXCR for clone calling, and kept in-frame beta chains. One record per CDR3 amino acid sequence lists the most common genes and DNA. For this sample the table gives some 220,000 distinct CDR3 sequences, of which 95% were detected only once. 0.085% to 0.095% of the sample lies in the top ten. Sequencing was carried out using CD4+ T cells from PBMCs. Receptors originate from a human donor with multiple sclerosis.

The chain carries TRBV20-1 and TRBJ2-1; 12 positions agree with TRBD2. Germline CDR1 is DFQATT and CDR2 is SNEGSKA (reference sequence). The J segment lost 4 bases and the V segment lost 2 bases, leaving 3 bases of the junction unmatched. The CDR3 is made up of 15 amino acids. The CDR3 DNA is TGCAGTGCTAGAAGGACTAGCGGGGTGTACAATGAGCAGTTCTTC. Amino acids: CSARRTSGVYNEQFF.

The J gene is TRBJ2-1, the V gene TRBV30; unclear D gene. The CDR3 length is 14 residues. The V gene lost 2 bases and the J gene lost 6 bases, with 14 bases spanning the gap. Germline values: CDR1 GTSNPN, CDR2 SVGIG (reference sequence). The CDR3 coding sequence is TGTGCCTGGAGTCATAACGTAGTGGCCAATGAGCAGTTCTTC. Amino acids: CAWSHNVVANEQFF.

Only one count was recorded for this clonotype. The chain has TRBV29-1 and TRBJ2-1, with D hard to call. Trimming pared 7 bases from V and 12 bases from J, leaving 19 bases between. The germline CDR1 and CDR2 sequences are SQVTM and ANQGSEA. This CDR3 is 12 amino acids long. This CDR3 is CSDEHPIFGQFF. In DNA form, the CDR3 reads TGCAGCGACGAACACCCGATTTTCGGGCAGTTCTTC.